The rows below give T cell receptor beta chains drawn from one sample of a study of molecular identifiers for immune sequencing clone quantification. TCRdb independently ran MiXCR on the PCR reads; one entry per CDR3 protein. The sample lists roughly 320,000 distinct CDR3 sequences; about a fifth were seen once. Sequencing was carried out using naive CD8+ T cells from blood, with Jurkat cell RNA spiked in. These TCRs come from a human donor in good health. Some libraries in this study had Jurkat cell RNA spiked in. Each CDR3 is given with its conserved first and last residue. Fields, in order: D gene, clone size, V gene, J gene, CDR3 protein, CDR3 DNA. D genes are given only for firm matches. The listing skips clone size in some rows; elsewhere it reads once, few, many or a size class.

d_call: .; clone_size: many; v_call: TRBV4-3; j_call: TRBJ2-3; cdr3_aa: CASSQGPGDFTDTQYF; cdr3_nt: TGCGCCAGCAGCCAAGGCCCAGGGGATTTCACAGATACGCAGTATTTT
d_call: .; clone_size: many; v_call: TRBV2; j_call: TRBJ1-1; cdr3_aa: CASSEPPYGKDTEAFF; cdr3_nt: TGTGCCAGCAGTGAACCCCCCTATGGAAAGGACACTGAAGCTTTCTTT
d_call: TRBD1; clone_size: .; v_call: TRBV5-1; j_call: TRBJ2-5; cdr3_aa: CASSLDYFSNRGIQETQYF; cdr3_nt: TGCGCCAGCAGCCTCGACTACTTTAGCAACAGGGGGATCCAAGAGACCCAGTACTTC
d_call: .; clone_size: many; v_call: TRBV27; j_call: TRBJ1-1; cdr3_aa: CASSPDRGVGTEAFF; cdr3_nt: TGTGCCAGCAGTCCCGACCGGGGGGTGGGCACTGAAGCTTTCTTT
d_call: .; clone_size: many; v_call: TRBV13; j_call: TRBJ1-4; cdr3_aa: CASSPGAGDEKLFF; cdr3_nt: TGTGCCAGCAGCCCAGGGGCCGGGGATGAAAAACTGTTTTTT
d_call: TRBD1; clone_size: .; v_call: TRBV5-1; j_call: TRBJ2-7; cdr3_aa: CASSWTQGNSYEQYF; cdr3_nt: TGCGCCAGCAGCTGGACACAGGGGAACTCCTACGAGCAGTACTTC
d_call: .; clone_size: many; v_call: TRBV14; j_call: TRBJ2-3; cdr3_aa: CASSLHNTDTQYF; cdr3_nt: TGTGCCAGCAGCCTACACAATACAGATACGCAGTATTTT
d_call: TRBD2; clone_size: many; v_call: TRBV6-1; j_call: TRBJ2-3; cdr3_aa: CASSLYSGGARDTQYF; cdr3_nt: TGTGCCAGCAGTCTTTATAGCGGGGGGGCAAGAGATACGCAGTATTTT
d_call: .; clone_size: many; v_call: TRBV6-2/TRBV6-3; j_call: TRBJ1-5; cdr3_aa: CASSPGADFNQPQHF; cdr3_nt: TGTGCCAGCAGTCCCGGGGCAGACTTCAATCAGCCCCAGCATTTT
d_call: .; clone_size: .; v_call: TRBV2; j_call: TRBJ2-7; cdr3_aa: CASSEALPQLSSYEQYF; cdr3_nt: TGTGCCAGCAGTGAAGCGCTTCCACAGCTCAGCTCCTACGAGCAGTACTTC
d_call: .; clone_size: .; v_call: TRBV7-8; j_call: TRBJ2-5; cdr3_aa: CASSLAFGPLQETQYF; cdr3_nt: TGTGCCAGCAGCTTAGCTTTCGGGCCCCTCCAAGAGACCCAGTACTTC
d_call: TRBD1; clone_size: many; v_call: TRBV11-3; j_call: TRBJ1-5; cdr3_aa: CASSFPSQGGLSRPQHF; cdr3_nt: TGTGCCAGCAGCTTCCCCAGCCAGGGGGGCCTCTCTCGGCCCCAGCATTTT
d_call: .; clone_size: many; v_call: TRBV5-1; j_call: TRBJ1-1; cdr3_aa: CASSWTQENEAFF; cdr3_nt: TGCGCCAGCAGCTGGACCCAGGAGAATGAAGCTTTCTTT
d_call: TRBD2; clone_size: many; v_call: TRBV27; j_call: TRBJ2-3; cdr3_aa: CASSLWSGGGAEDTQYF; cdr3_nt: TGTGCCAGCAGTTTATGGTCCGGCGGGGGGGCCGAAGATACGCAGTATTTT
d_call: TRBD2; clone_size: many; v_call: TRBV7-3; j_call: TRBJ2-3; cdr3_aa: CASKNGLAGGNTQYF; cdr3_nt: TGTGCCAGCAAGAATGGACTAGCGGGTGGCAATACGCAGTATTTT
d_call: TRBD2; clone_size: .; v_call: TRBV12-3/TRBV12-4; j_call: TRBJ2-3; cdr3_aa: CASSFGGVTDSQYF; cdr3_nt: TGTGCCAGCAGTTTTGGGGGGGTCACAGATTCGCAGTATTTT
d_call: TRBD2; clone_size: many; v_call: TRBV13; j_call: TRBJ2-3; cdr3_aa: CASTSVDSGRYKGTDTQYF; cdr3_nt: TGTGCCAGCACCTCTGTTGACAGCGGGAGGTATAAGGGCACAGATACGCAGTATTTT
d_call: TRBD1; clone_size: .; v_call: TRBV4-3; j_call: TRBJ2-7; cdr3_aa: CASSPYRDSGCEQYF; cdr3_nt: TGCGCCAGCAGCCCATACCGGGACAGTGGTTGCGAGCAGTACTTC
d_call: .; clone_size: many; v_call: TRBV6-6; j_call: TRBJ1-6; cdr3_aa: CASSYSSGPRSYNSPLHF; cdr3_nt: TGTGCCAGCAGTTACTCGTCCGGGCCTAGGTCCTATAATTCACCCCTCCACTTT
d_call: .; clone_size: many; v_call: TRBV20-1; j_call: TRBJ2-7; cdr3_aa: CSARDRAGPGSYEQYF; cdr3_nt: TGCAGTGCTAGAGATAGGGCGGGGCCTGGCTCCTACGAGCAGTACTTC
d_call: TRBD2; clone_size: many; v_call: TRBV3-1; j_call: TRBJ2-5; cdr3_aa: CASSQDDGGALETQYF; cdr3_nt: TGTGCCAGCAGCCAAGATGACGGGGGGGCTTTGGAGACCCAGTACTTC
d_call: .; clone_size: many; v_call: TRBV4-1; j_call: TRBJ1-5; cdr3_aa: CASSQAGRVNQPQHF; cdr3_nt: TGCGCCAGCAGCCAAGCGGGCAGGGTCAATCAGCCCCAGCATTTT
d_call: .; clone_size: many; v_call: TRBV7-9; j_call: TRBJ1-1; cdr3_aa: CASSPVTGDTEAFF; cdr3_nt: TGTGCCAGCAGCCCAGTGACGGGGGACACTGAAGCTTTCTTT
d_call: .; clone_size: .; v_call: TRBV25-1; j_call: TRBJ1-4; cdr3_aa: CASSGAGVRIVEKLFF; cdr3_nt: TGTGCCAGCAGTGGGGCGGGTGTTCGGATTGTTGAAAAACTGTTTTTT
d_call: .; clone_size: few; v_call: TRBV12-3/TRBV12-4; j_call: TRBJ1-3; cdr3_aa: CASVVRAGNTIYF; cdr3_nt: TGTGCCAGCGTCGTCAGAGCTGGAAACACCATATATTTT
d_call: .; clone_size: .; v_call: TRBV28; j_call: TRBJ2-2; cdr3_aa: CASSPWSNTGELFF; cdr3_nt: TGTGCCAGCAGCCCATGGTCGAACACCGGGGAGCTGTTTTTT
d_call: .; clone_size: many; v_call: TRBV9; j_call: TRBJ1-4; cdr3_aa: CASSPTTNEKLFF; cdr3_nt: TGTGCCAGCAGCCCCACAACTAATGAAAAACTGTTTTTT
d_call: .; clone_size: many; v_call: TRBV7-2; j_call: TRBJ2-7; cdr3_aa: CASSLVSVGDEQYF; cdr3_nt: TGTGCCAGCAGCTTAGTTAGTGTAGGGGACGAGCAGTACTTC
d_call: TRBD1; clone_size: few; v_call: TRBV4-1; j_call: TRBJ2-1; cdr3_aa: CASSQRQGTYNEQFF; cdr3_nt: TGCGCCAGCAGCCAACGACAGGGGACATACAATGAGCAGTTCTTC
d_call: .; clone_size: many; v_call: TRBV25-1; j_call: TRBJ2-7; cdr3_aa: CASNPQGDSYEQYF; cdr3_nt: TGTGCCAGCAATCCCCAGGGAGACTCCTACGAGCAGTACTTC
d_call: TRBD2; clone_size: many; v_call: TRBV7-9; j_call: TRBJ2-3; cdr3_aa: CASSTSGASTDTQYF; cdr3_nt: TGTGCCAGCAGCACTAGCGGGGCAAGCACAGATACGCAGTATTTT
d_call: TRBD2; clone_size: .; v_call: TRBV3-1; j_call: TRBJ2-7; cdr3_aa: CASSQDPSGLSHSYEQYF; cdr3_nt: TGTGCCAGCAGCCAAGATCCTAGCGGTCTATCTCACTCCTACGAGCAGTACTTC